One sample yielded the 29 T cell receptor beta chains listed below, sequenced in a study of shared clonotypes between healthy human individuals. Measured with immunoSEQ multiplex PCR; TCRdb has only the in-frame clones, and not every one. This table holds about a million clones, 70% to 80% found once. The sample consisted of memory CD4+ T cells from PBMCs. Subset reported: CD45RA-negative fraction. Receptors originate from a man in his late teens or twenties in good health. Some clones in this sample may be carry-over from other donors' samples.

The J gene is TRBJ2-1, the V gene TRBV10-2; D is perhaps TRBD2 (6 bases). V lost 5 bases and J 0 bases, leaving 11 bases between the germline ends. The CDR3 extends over 15 amino acids. CDR1 and CDR2 (germline): WSHSY, SAAADI. CDR3 protein: CASSSGLSSYNEQFF. The DNA of the CDR3 is TGCGCCAGCAGTAGCGGGCTGAGCTCCTACAATGAGCAGTTCTTC.

Comment on this clone: At one end the junction does not follow the germline gene, possibly because of a read error. The CDR3 spells CASRESGQRAYSNQPQHF. The CDR3 bases are TGCGCCAGCAGAGAGTCCGGACAGCGCGCCTATAGCAATCAGCCCCAGCATTTT. This rearrangement joins TRBV10-1 to TRBJ1-5; D is possibly TRBD1 (6 bases). CDR3 size: 18 residues. Germline V gene sequence: CDR1 WNHNN, CDR2 SYGVQD (reference sequence).

The rearrangement links TRBV11-2 to TRBJ1-2, with TRBD1 identical over 9 bases. Germline loops: CDR1 SGHAT, CDR2 FQNNGV. This CDR3 has 14 amino acids. V trimming: 5 bases; J trimming: 7 bases; junction bases outside the gene matches: 8. The DNA for the CDR3 is TGTGCCAGCAGCCTGCTCGGGACAGGGTCTGGCTACACCTTC. Protein product: CASSLLGTGSGYTF.

The table lists this clone with a count of one. This chain links TRBV5-1 with TRBJ2-2; 8 bases line up with TRBD2. Germline CDR1 is SGHRS and CDR2 is YFSETQ. The CDR3 sequence is 16 residues long. V was pared by 3 bases and J by 0 bases, with 4 bases of the junction left unmatched. CDR3: CASSWLAGANTGELFF. In DNA, the CDR3 is TGCGCCAGCAGCTGGCTAGCGGGCGCGAACACCGGGGAGCTGTTTTTT.

CDR3 nucleotides: TGCGCCAGCAGCCTGGCCGGGACAGTCTCTGGAAACACCATATATTTT. It specifies CASSLAGTVSGNTIYF. V and J are TRBV5-1 and TRBJ1-3; 7 bases map to TRBD1. The CDR3 is 16 amino acids. CDR1 and CDR2 from the germline V gene are SGHRS and YFSETQ. Trimming removed 4 bases from V and 0 bases from J; junction bases left unmatched: 7.

The genes are TRBV2 and TRBJ2-7; tentatively, D is TRBD1 (6 bases). Germline V gene data show CDR1 as SNHLY and CDR2 as FYNNEI. The CDR3 contains 14 residues. Deletions cut 1 base from V and 5 bases from J, with 12 bases between. CDR3 region: CASSEGKQGNEQYF. The CDR3 DNA reads as TGTGCCAGCAGTGAAGGCAAACAGGGAAACGAGCAGTACTTC.

This clone was seen only a few times. The chain couples TRBV29-1 to TRBJ1-1; 7 nucleotides line up with TRBD1. V lost 5 bases to trimming and J lost 4 bases; unmatched junction nucleotides: 7. CDR1 and CDR2 from the germline V gene are SQVTM and ANQGSEA. The CDR3 contains 13 residues. In DNA, the CDR3 is TGCAGCGTTCAGACAGGGATAGGCACTGAAGCTTTCTTT. This encodes CSVQTGIGTEAFF.

J is TRBJ2-1 and V is TRBV28; a possible D gene is TRBD2 (6 bases). Germline CDR1 reads MDHEN; CDR2 reads SYDVKM. Trimming left V 5 bases short and J 5 bases short, with 13 bases between. The CDR3 loop spans 14 amino acids. The CDR3 loop is CASSPAGRHNEQFF. The CDR3 DNA reads as TGTGCCAGCAGTCCTGCGGGACGTCACAATGAGCAGTTCTTC.

This clone was observed once. V is TRBV5-4 and J is TRBJ1-2; maybe TRBD1 (5 bases). The CDR3 sequence is 15 residues long. Germline values: CDR1 SGHNT, CDR2 YYREEE (reference sequence). The V gene lost 4 bases and the J gene lost 3 bases, with 16 bases spanning the gap. The CDR3 region has the DNA TGTGCCAGCAGCCTAGGAAGACAGTTTCACTATGGCTACACCTTC. Amino acid sequence: CASSLGRQFHYGYTF.

This clone was seen more than once but under ten times. The rearrangement uses TRBV15 and TRBJ1-1, with 10 bases identical to TRBD1. Germline CDR1 and CDR2: LNHNV and YYDKDF (reference sequence). The CDR3 is 17 amino acids. The V and J ends lost 0 bases and 4 bases, in that order; junction bases with no gene match: 8. CDR3 residues: CATSRDPPGTGATEAFF. DNA of the CDR3: TGTGCCACCAGCAGAGATCCCCCGGGGACAGGGGCCACTGAAGCTTTCTTT.

The V and J genes are TRBV9 and TRBJ2-2, with D tentatively TRBD1 (6 bases). This CDR3 has 15 amino acids. Germline V gene data show CDR1 as SGDLS and CDR2 as YYNGEE. Trimming took 5 bases from V and 3 from J, leaving 14 bases between them. The CDR3 nucleotides read TGTGCCAGCAGTCAACAGGGCTTGGACACCGGGGAGCTGTTTTTT. Its protein is CASSQQGLDTGELFF.

The chain couples TRBV7-3 to TRBJ1-1; D unclear. Trimming cost V 4 bases and J 2 bases, with 8 bases left between them. CDR3 length: 13 residues. Germline V lookup: CDR1 SGHTA, CDR2 FQGTGA. For the CDR3, the DNA is TGTGCCAGCAGCTACGACGGAAACACTGAAGCTTTCTTT. It is translated as CASSYDGNTEAFF.

This clone was observed once. V gene TRBV7-9 combines with J gene TRBJ2-7; 8 nucleotides line up with TRBD1. The V gene's germline CDR1 is SEHNR and CDR2 FQNEAQ (reference sequence). After removal of 5 bases from V and 2 bases from J, the junction contained 14 bases not matched to a gene. This CDR3 region has 17 residues. CDR3 sequence: CASSQVGRGQDPYEQYF. The CDR3 DNA reads as TGTGCCAGCAGCCAAGTCGGTCGGGGACAGGATCCCTACGAGCAGTACTTC.

The V and J genes are TRBV25-1 and TRBJ1-1; D call uncertain. This CDR3 comprises 17 residues. Per the germline V gene, CDR1 is MGHDK and CDR2 is SYGVNS. Trimming removed 1 base at V and 5 bases at J, with 20 bases between. The CDR3, as DNA: TGTGCCAGCAGTGAATGGGGAGGACGTCCACTAGGAACTGAAGCTTTCTTT. Translated: CASSEWGGRPLGTEAFF.

The rearrangement joins TRBV5-8 to TRBJ2-4, with D perhaps TRBD2 (5 bases). The ends were cut back, 5 bases at V and 6 bases at J, with 9 bases in the middle. The CDR3 is 12 residues long. Germline V gene lookup returns CDR1 SGHTS and CDR2 YDEGEE. The DNA of the CDR3 is TGTGCCAGCAGGATGAGGGTAAACATTCAGTACTTC. Translated, it gives CASRMRVNIQYF.

J is TRBJ2-1 and V is TRBV7-6; 9 nucleotides match TRBD2. The V segment lost 4 bases and the J segment 2 bases; nucleotides outside the gene matches: 3. The CDR3 has 15 amino acids. Per germline, CDR1 SGHVS and CDR2 FNYEAQ. In DNA form, the CDR3 reads TGTGCCAGCAGCTACCTAGCGGGGCCCTACAATGAGCAGTTCTTC. It specifies CASSYLAGPYNEQFF.

The chain is built from TRBV11-3 and TRBJ2-7, with D unclear. Germline V gene sequence: CDR1 SGHNT, CDR2 YENEEA. The CDR3 totals 13 residues. V lost 5 bases, J lost 6 bases, and 14 bases lay in between. The CDR3 sequence: CASSPAPSREQYF. The CDR3 nucleotides are TGTGCCAGCAGCCCCGCACCCTCGCGCGAGCAGTACTTC.

V is TRBV28 and J is TRBJ2-2; 9 nucleotides match TRBD2. Germline CDR1 MDHEN, CDR2 SYDVKM. This CDR3 has 17 residues. Unmatched junction bases numbered 10, after V lost 2 bases and J lost 6 bases. The CDR3 DNA reads as TGTGCCAGCAGTTTAGGGCTAGCGGGACGAACGCCCGGGGAGCTGTTTTTT. Translation: CASSLGLAGRTPGELFF.

This clone was recorded a few times. The chain combines TRBV6-4 with TRBJ2-1; no firm D call. Trimming removed 4 bases from V and 2 bases from J, with 24 bases in between. The CDR3 covers 19 residues. The germline CDR1 and CDR2 sequences are MRHNA and SNTAGT. The CDR3 protein is CASSGPHRAKLNPYNEQFF. The CDR3 nucleotides read TGTGCCAGCAGTGGTCCTCACCGCGCGAAACTCAATCCCTACAATGAGCAGTTCTTC.

This clone was seen a few times. The V call is TRBV7-3, the J call TRBJ2-1; possible D gene TRBD1, 6 bases. The germline V gene has CDR1 SGHTA and CDR2 FQGTGA. The CDR3 covers 15 residues. V was pared by 5 bases and J by 2 bases, with 13 bases between. CDR3 loop: CASSEAGVPYNEQFF. CDR3 sequence (DNA): TGTGCCAGCAGCGAGGCAGGGGTTCCCTACAATGAGCAGTTCTTC.

The chain has TRBV14 and TRBJ2-7; D not certain. CDR1 SGHDN and CDR2 FVKESK come from the germline V gene. V lost 0 bases and J lost 5, with 8 bases in between. The CDR3 has 13 residues. The CDR3 DNA reads as TGTGCCAGCAGCCAAGATCTAAAGAACGAGCAGTACTTC. Amino acids: CASSQDLKNEQYF.

The J gene is TRBJ2-1, the V gene TRBV19; D could derive from TRBD1 or TRBD2 (5 bases each). Trimming cost V 4 bases and J 3 bases, with 13 bases left between them. Germline CDR1 is LNHDA and CDR2 is SQIVND (reference sequence). This CDR3 region has 15 residues. The CDR3 protein is CASSRGTIYYNEQFF. In DNA, the CDR3 is TGTGCCAGTAGTAGGGGGACCATCTACTACAATGAGCAGTTCTTC.

The chain combines TRBV5-1 with TRBJ2-1; unclear D gene. V gave up 0 bases and J gave up 4 bases, with 11 bases separating them. CDR3 length: 15 residues. Germline CDR1 is SGHRS and CDR2 is YFSETQ. CDR3 residues: CASSLATSLYNEQFF. CDR3 nucleotide sequence: TGCGCCAGCAGCTTGGCGACGTCCCTATACAATGAGCAGTTCTTC.

Here the CDR3 reads CASSRTGSNYGYTF. The CDR3, as DNA: TGTGCCAGCAGTCGGACAGGGAGCAACTATGGCTACACCTTC. The chain joins TRBV6-1 to TRBJ1-2; 8 positions agree with TRBD1. The CDR3 extends over 14 amino acids. Germline CDR1 reads MNHNS; CDR2 reads SASEGT. V dropped 5 bases and J dropped 2; count of bases not matched to a gene: 4.

The chain couples TRBV7-2 to TRBJ2-2, with a tentative D call TRBD2 (7 bases). Germline loops: CDR1 SGHTA, CDR2 FQGNSA. V was cut by 5 bases and J by 2 bases, with 15 bases left in between. This CDR3 is 16 amino acids long. CDR3 protein: CASSLRSGTNTGELFF. The CDR3, as DNA: TGTGCCAGCAGCCTGAGAAGCGGGACAAACACCGGGGAGCTGTTTTTT.

The rearrangement links TRBV6-4 to TRBJ2-3; either TRBD1 or TRBD2 may supply D (5 bases each). Germline lookup yields CDR1 MRHNA and CDR2 SNTAGT. The CDR3 loop spans 14 amino acids. Between the trimmed V and J ends, which lost 1 base and 4 bases, there was a span of 9 bases. CDR3 region: CASSDWDGADTQYF. CDR3 sequence (DNA): TGTGCCAGCAGTGACTGGGACGGTGCAGATACGCAGTATTTT.

The rearrangement uses TRBV5-1 and TRBJ2-5; no clear D. V dropped 3 bases and J dropped 5 bases, with 14 bases sitting between them. This CDR3 is 14 amino acids long. Germline-derived CDR1 and CDR2 are SGHRS and YFSETQ. CDR3 DNA: TGCGCCAGCAGCTCATCTACAGCCACTGAGACCCAGTACTTC. This sequence encodes CASSSSTATETQYF.

Regarding this clone: Other nucleotide sequences from this sample produce the same CDR3. The chain joins TRBV9 to TRBJ2-1; D assignment may be TRBD1 or TRBD2 (5 bases each). This CDR3 region has 15 residues. From germline, CDR1 is SGDLS and CDR2 YYNGEE. V lost 0 bases to trimming and J lost 4 bases, with 11 bases between them. CDR3 in DNA: TGTGCCAGCAGCGTAGCTGGGACGGATTACAATGAGCAGTTCTTC. This encodes CASSVAGTDYNEQFF.

The chain recombines TRBV28 with TRBJ2-1, with TRBD2 identical over 7 bases. The germline V gene encodes CDR1 MDHEN and CDR2 SYDVKM. The junction had 12 bases not matched to a gene; V was cut back by 5 bases and J by 8 bases. The CDR3 length is 15 residues. This CDR3 reads CASSDPWREMHEQFF. For the CDR3, the DNA is TGTGCCAGCAGTGATCCCTGGCGGGAGATGCATGAGCAGTTCTTC.